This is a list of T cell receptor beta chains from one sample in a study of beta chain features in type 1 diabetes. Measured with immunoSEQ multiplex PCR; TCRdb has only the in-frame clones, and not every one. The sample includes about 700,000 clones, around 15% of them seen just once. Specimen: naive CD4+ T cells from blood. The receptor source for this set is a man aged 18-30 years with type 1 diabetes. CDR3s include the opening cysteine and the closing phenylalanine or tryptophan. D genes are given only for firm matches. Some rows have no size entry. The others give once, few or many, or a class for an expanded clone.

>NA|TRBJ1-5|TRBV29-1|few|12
CSVGQGYQPQHF
TGCAGCGTTGGGCAGGGGTATCAGCCCCAGCATTTT
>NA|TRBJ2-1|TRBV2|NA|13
CASRSLTYNEQFF
TGTGCCAGCCGCAGCCTTACCTACAATGAGCAGTTCTTC
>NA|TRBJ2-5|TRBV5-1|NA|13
CASSPARAETQYF
TGCGCCAGCAGCCCCGCCCGGGCGGAGACCCAGTACTTC
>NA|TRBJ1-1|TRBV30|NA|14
CAWTGLRRNTEAFF
TGTGCCTGGACCGGTCTCAGGAGGAACACTGAAGCTTTCTTT
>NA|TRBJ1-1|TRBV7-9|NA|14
CASSLTGSNTEAFF
TGTGCCAGCAGTCTTACAGGGAGTAACACTGAAGCTTTCTTT
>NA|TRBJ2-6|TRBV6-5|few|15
CASRDGSSGANVLTF
TGTGCCAGCAGGGACGGGTCCTCTGGGGCCAACGTCCTGACTTTC
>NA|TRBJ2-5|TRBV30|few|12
CALGGGYGTQYF
TGTGCCCTAGGAGGCGGGTATGGGACCCAGTACTTC
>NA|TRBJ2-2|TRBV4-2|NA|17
CASSQEGPGRLTGELFF
TGTGCCAGCAGCCAAGAAGGTCCAGGGCGGCTCACCGGGGAGCTGTTTTTT
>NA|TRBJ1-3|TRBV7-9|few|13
CASSLVEGNTIYF
TGTGCCAGCAGCTTAGTAGAGGGAAACACCATATATTTT
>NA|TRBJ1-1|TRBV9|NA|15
CASSVGKQGGTEAFF
TGTGCCAGCAGCGTGGGGAAGCAGGGAGGTACTGAAGCTTTCTTT
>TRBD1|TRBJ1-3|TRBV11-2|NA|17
CASSLASQGASGNTIYF
TGTGCCAGCAGCTTAGCTTCCCAGGGGGCATCTGGAAACACCATATATTTT
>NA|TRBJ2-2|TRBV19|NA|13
CASRTQNTGELFF
TGTGCCAGTAGGACCCAGAACACCGGGGAGCTGTTTTTT
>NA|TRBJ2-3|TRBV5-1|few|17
CASSSEPSATSTDTQYF
TGCGCCAGCAGCTCCGAACCTAGCGCCACTAGCACAGATACGCAGTATTTT
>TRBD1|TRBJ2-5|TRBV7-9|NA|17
CASSLVMGQGAEETQYF
TGTGCCAGCAGCTTAGTGATGGGGCAGGGGGCTGAGGAGACCCAGTACTTC
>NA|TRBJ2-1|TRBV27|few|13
CASSLEGGNEQFF
TGTGCCAGCAGTTTAGAGGGGGGCAATGAGCAGTTCTTC
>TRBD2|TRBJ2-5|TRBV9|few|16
CASSVGVAGGAETQYF
TGTGCCAGCAGCGTAGGGGTAGCGGGGGGTGCAGAGACCCAGTACTTC
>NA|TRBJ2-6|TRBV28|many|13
CASSNSGANVLTF
TGTGCCAGCAGCAACTCTGGGGCCAACGTCCTGACTTTC
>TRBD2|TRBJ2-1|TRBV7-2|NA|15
CASSLSRGGYNEQFF
TGTGCCAGCAGCTTATCCCGGGGGGGCTACAATGAGCAGTTCTTC
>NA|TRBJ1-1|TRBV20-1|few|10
CSEGDTEAFF
TGCAGTGAAGGGGATACTGAAGCTTTCTTT
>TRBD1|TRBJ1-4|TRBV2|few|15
CASSGDSTTNEKLFF
TGTGCCAGCAGTGGGGACAGTACAACTAATGAAAAACTGTTTTTT
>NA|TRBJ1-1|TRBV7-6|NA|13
CASSVTGNTEAFF
TGTGCCAGCAGCGTTACAGGGAACACTGAAGCTTTCTTT
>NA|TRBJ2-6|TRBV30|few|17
CAWSVLQPFSLGMDLTF
TGTGCCTGGAGTGTACTACAGCCCTTCTCTCTGGGGATGGACCTGACTTTC
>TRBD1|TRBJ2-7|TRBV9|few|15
CASSAQTGGSYEQYF
TGTGCCAGCAGCGCCCAGACAGGGGGCTCCTACGAGCAGTACTTC
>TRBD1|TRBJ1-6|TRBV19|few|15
CASTTGGTSNSPLHF
TGTGCCAGTACCACAGGGGGAACGTCTAATTCACCCCTCCACTTT
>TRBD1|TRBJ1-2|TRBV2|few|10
CASALQGHTF
TGTGCCAGCGCGCTACAGGGGCATACCTTC
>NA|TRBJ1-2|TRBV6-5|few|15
CASRPRLQGMDGYTF
TGTGCCAGCAGACCCCGCCTGCAAGGGATGGATGGCTACACCTTC
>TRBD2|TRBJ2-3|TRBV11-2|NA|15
CASSYYSGGTDTQYF
TGTGCCAGCAGCTACTATAGCGGGGGCACAGATACGCAGTATTTT
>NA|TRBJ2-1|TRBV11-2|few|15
CASSTNEGRGNEQFF
TGTGCCAGCAGCACCAATGAGGGCCGCGGGAATGAGCAGTTCTTC
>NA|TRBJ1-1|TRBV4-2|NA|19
CASSQEAGRRGDTSPEAFF
TGTGCCAGCAGCCAAGAAGCCGGCCGTAGAGGGGATACATCCCCTGAAGCTTTCTTT
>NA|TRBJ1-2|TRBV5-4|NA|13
CASSLYSSYGYTF
TGTGCCAGCAGCTTGTACTCATCGTATGGCTACACCTTC
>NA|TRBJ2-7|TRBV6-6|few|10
CASSYGEQYF
TGTGCCAGCAGTTATGGCGAGCAGTACTTC
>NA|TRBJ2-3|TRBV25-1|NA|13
CASSILATDTQYF
TGTGCCAGCAGTATCCTAGCTACAGATACGCAGTATTTT
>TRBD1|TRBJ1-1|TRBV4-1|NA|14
CASSQVDRVTEAFF
TGCGCCAGCAGCCAAGTGGACAGGGTGACTGAAGCTTTCTTT
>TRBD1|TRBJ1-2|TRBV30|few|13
CAYGQGGNYGYTF
TGTGCCTATGGACAAGGGGGCAACTATGGCTACACCTTC
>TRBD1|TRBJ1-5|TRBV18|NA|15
CASSPGTGNDQPQHF
TGTGCCAGCTCCCCCGGGACAGGGAATGATCAGCCCCAGCATTTT
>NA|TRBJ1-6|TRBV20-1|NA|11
CSARGGSPLHF
TGCAGTGCTAGAGGCGGGTCACCCCTCCACTTT
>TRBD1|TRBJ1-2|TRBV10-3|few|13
CAISQGQVYGYTF
TGTGCCATCAGCCAGGGACAGGTCTATGGCTACACCTTC
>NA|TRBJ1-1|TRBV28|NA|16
CASSPGSELGNTEAFF
TGTGCCAGCAGTCCCGGCTCTGAGCTCGGGAACACTGAAGCTTTCTTT
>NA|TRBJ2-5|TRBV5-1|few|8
CALDDQYF
TGCGCCCTTGATGACCAGTACTTC
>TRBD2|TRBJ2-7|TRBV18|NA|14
CASSPAGDTYEQYF
TGTGCCAGCTCCCCAGCGGGGGACACCTACGAGCAGTACTTC
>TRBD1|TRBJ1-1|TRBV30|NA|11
CAWSGGQLAFF
TGTGCCTGGAGTGGGGGACAGTTGGCTTTCTTT
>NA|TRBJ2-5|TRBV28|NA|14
CASKDSRFQETQYF
TGTGCCAGCAAGGACAGTAGATTTCAAGAGACCCAGTACTTC
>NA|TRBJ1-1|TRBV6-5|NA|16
CASSYAYLGPNTEAFF
TGTGCCAGCAGCTACGCCTACTTGGGACCGAACACTGAAGCTTTCTTT
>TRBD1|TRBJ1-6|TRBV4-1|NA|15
CASSQAAGGRSPLHF
TGCGCCAGCAGCCAAGCGGCAGGGGGCAGGTCACCCCTCCACTTT
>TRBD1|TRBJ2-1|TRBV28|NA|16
CASSLIGTASYNEQFF
TGTGCCAGCAGTCTAATCGGGACAGCCTCCTACAATGAGCAGTTCTTC
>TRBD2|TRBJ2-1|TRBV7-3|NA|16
CASTRSPAGNLNEQFF
TGTGCCAGCACCAGATCGCCAGCGGGGAATTTGAATGAGCAGTTCTTC
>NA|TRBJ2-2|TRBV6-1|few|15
CASSGGSTNTGELFF
TGTGCCAGCAGTGGTGGCAGTACGAACACCGGGGAGCTGTTTTTT
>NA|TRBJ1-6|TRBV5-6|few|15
CASSWGQGLDSPLHF
TGTGCCAGCAGCTGGGGGCAGGGTCTGGATTCACCCCTCCACTTT
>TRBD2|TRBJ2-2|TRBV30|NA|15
CAWIPTGGPVGELFF
TGTGCCTGGATCCCAACGGGGGGGCCGGTCGGGGAGCTGTTTTTT